This T cell receptor (beta chain) came from a study of blood T cell repertoires in COVID-19. Turning to the study itself: The United States, Italy and Spain were the sources of the acute and convalescent COVID-19 samples.

In the authors' methods: Nucleated cell counts were estimated from reference gene primer amplification. Generated by immunoSEQ multiplex PCR, the TCRdb table keeps only in-frame clones and is missing some. Clonal size and the V and J genes are those of that table, whereas D and trimming came from the DNA. The data hold approximately 150,000 clones, with around 82% observed a single time. Participant age was 18 to 89 years, and participants resided in roughly 24 US areas. Cohorts were based on clinical histories the participants reported. The junction had 5 bases not matched to a gene; V was cut back by 0 bases and J by 2 bases. Germline V gene sequence: CDR1 SGHRS, CDR2 YFSETQ. This CDR3 has 15 amino acids. This clone appeared a few times.

The sequencing sample was made of PBMCs or T cells enriched from blood (not recorded which). The chain links TRBV5-1 to TRBJ2-7; 7 bases fit TRBD2. This TCR was recovered from a man over 45 in a cohort exposed to, infected with or recovered from COVID-19 (not recorded which). CDR3 residues: CASSLGLAGPYEQYF. CDR3 nucleotide sequence: TGCGCCAGCAGCTTGGGGTTAGCGGGCCCCTACGAGCAGTACTTC. Variable domain in full (rest from reference TRBV5-1 and TRBJ2-7): KAGVTQTPRYLIKTRGQQVTLSCSPISGHRSVSWYQQTPGQGLQFLFEYFSETQRNKGNFPGRFSGRQFSNSRSEMNVSTLELGDSALYLCASSLGLAGPYEQYFGPGTRLTVT.